A single sample is the source of the 28 T cell receptor beta chains below, sequenced in a study of CD8+ T cells in alopecia areata. The authors extracted RNA and reverse transcribed it into cDNA as the sequencing template. Assay used: immunoSEQ multiplex PCR; TCRdb lists only in-frame clones, some missing. The table includes about 110,000 clones, 45% to 70% detected once. The specimen sequenced was CD8+ T cells sorted from blood. The receptors were gathered from a human donor in good health.

This clone was observed a few times. The rearrangement links TRBV6-5 to TRBJ1-2; no clear D. Germline V gene lookup returns CDR1 MNHEY and CDR2 SVGAGI. The CDR3 spans 12 residues. V lost 7 bases and J 4 bases, leaving 10 bases between the germline ends. The CDR3 region has the DNA TGTGCCAGCACCGGAGGATCCTATGGCTACACCTTC. Its protein product is CASTGGSYGYTF.

This chain uses TRBV13 with TRBJ2-7, with D tentatively TRBD2 (5 bases). This CDR3 has 13 residues. The germline V gene has CDR1 PRHDT and CDR2 FYEKMQ (reference sequence). With 5 bases removed from V and 3 bases from J, the gap between germline ends came to 11 bases. The CDR3 nucleotides read TGTGCCAGCAGCCTCCGGGGAGACTACGAGCAGTACTTC. It is translated as CASSLRGDYEQYF.

This clone was counted once. The chain joins TRBV7-9 to TRBJ1-2, with no clear D. V was pared by 5 bases and J by 6 bases, with 16 bases between. This CDR3 is 14 amino acids long. The germline gives CDR1 SEHNR, CDR2 FQNEAQ (reference sequence). The CDR3 DNA sequence: TGTGCCAGCAGCCGGACGTGGGAAGCGGATGGCTACACCTTC. Its translation is CASSRTWEADGYTF.

The chain combines TRBV30 with TRBJ2-3; the D gene is possibly TRBD1 (6 bases). Looked up from germline, CDR1 is GTSNPN and CDR2 is SVGIG (reference sequence). This CDR3 is 14 amino acids long. The V and J ends lost 2 bases and 3 bases respectively, with 12 bases between them. In DNA form, the CDR3 reads TGTGCCTGGAGTCCCAGGACAGAAACAGATACGCAGTATTTT. This sequence encodes CAWSPRTETDTQYF.

The V and J genes are TRBV5-1 and TRBJ1-2, with D perhaps TRBD1 (5 bases). Per germline, CDR1 SGHRS and CDR2 YFSETQ. The V gene lost 0 bases and the J gene lost 0 bases, with 12 bases spanning the gap. The CDR3 runs to 16 residues. The DNA for the CDR3 is TGCGCCAGCAGCTTGGCCCCCGTGACAGCTAACTATGGCTACACCTTC. The encoded protein is CASSLAPVTANYGYTF.

V is TRBV7-2 and J is TRBJ2-3; the D gene could be TRBD1 or TRBD2 (5 bases each). The CDR3 spans 16 residues. V was shortened by 5 bases and J by 5 bases, with 20 bases between the two germline ends. The V gene's germline CDR1 is SGHTA and CDR2 FQGNSA. The CDR3 here is CASSLGVRRLGDTQYF. The DNA of the CDR3 is TGTGCCAGCAGCCTGGGGGTTCGTAGGTTGGGAGATACGCAGTATTTT.

The chain couples TRBV23-1 to TRBJ2-4; TRBD1 matches at 11 bases. TRBV23-1 is reported as an ORF; its role is uncertain. The CDR3 loop spans 18 amino acids. V shed 8 bases and J 0 bases; nucleotides not matched to a gene: 12. The CDR3 region is CASGQGGDRGLAKNIQYF. Here the CDR3 DNA reads TGCGCCAGCGGGCAGGGTGGGGACAGGGGGTTAGCCAAAAACATTCAGTACTTC.

The rearrangement uses TRBV5-1 and TRBJ1-6, with D unclear. The V and J ends lost 4 bases and 0 bases respectively, with 14 bases between them. The CDR3 is made up of 17 amino acids. Per germline, CDR1 SGHRS and CDR2 YFSETQ. The CDR3 loop is CASSIGVISSYNSPLHF. The CDR3 DNA sequence: TGCGCCAGCAGCATAGGAGTAATAAGCTCCTATAATTCACCCCTCCACTTT. Using reference TRBV5-1 and TRBJ1-6 for the parts outside the CDR3, the full variable domain is KAGVTQTPRYLIKTRGQQVTLSCSPISGHRSVSWYQQTPGQGLQFLFEYFSETQRNKGNFPGRFSGRQFSNSRSEMNVSTLELGDSALYLCASSIGVISSYNSPLHFGNGTRLTVT.

The J gene is TRBJ2-1, the V gene TRBV5-1; weak D call: TRBD1 (7 bases). CDR3 length equals 20 residues. Trimming left V 1 base short and J 0 bases short, with 23 bases between. The germline V gene encodes CDR1 SGHRS and CDR2 YFSETQ. This CDR3 is CASSLTAGQPTYSSYNEQFF. The CDR3 DNA reads as TGCGCCAGCAGCTTGACGGCGGGACAGCCCACCTACAGCTCCTACAATGAGCAGTTCTTC.

CDR3 protein: CASSFLGGPGELFF. In nucleotides, the CDR3 is TGTGCCAGCAGTTTTTTGGGCGGCCCCGGGGAGCTGTTTTTT. The V gene is TRBV28, the J gene TRBJ2-2; D not certain. CDR1 and CDR2 (germline): MDHEN, SYDVKM. Trimming took 3 bases from V and 6 from J, leaving 11 bases between them. The CDR3 loop spans 14 amino acids.

J is TRBJ2-3 and V is TRBV6-1, with 14 bases lining up with TRBD2. Germline CDR1 MNHNS, CDR2 SASEGT. J lost 4 bases, V lost 11 bases, and 8 bases had no gene match. The CDR3 is 15 amino acids. CDR3 in amino acids: CAASRLAGGPDTQYF. CDR3 bases: TGTGCCGCCAGCCGACTAGCGGGGGGGCCAGATACGCAGTATTTT.

Concerning this clone itself: The junction shows a germline mismatch at one end, possibly a read error. The chain employs TRBV4-3 and TRBJ1-5; 9 bases map to TRBD1. Germline V gene lookup returns CDR1 LGHNA and CDR2 YSLEER. This CDR3 contains 16 residues. This chain's CDR3 is CASGQDHGTGYQPQHF. The CDR3 DNA reads TGCGCCAGCGGCCAAGATCACGGGACAGGGTATCAGCCCCAGCATTTT.

The chain carries TRBV5-1 and TRBJ1-2; D ambiguous. The CDR3 extends over 13 amino acids. Germline V CDR1 and CDR2: SGHRS, YFSETQ. Trimming removed 9 bases from V and 7 bases from J, with 19 bases in between. The CDR3 reads CANRLRPVFGYTF. The DNA for the CDR3 is TGCGCCAACCGACTGCGGCCGGTTTTTGGCTACACCTTC.

The chain uses TRBV7-9 and TRBJ1-4; TRBD1 matches 7 bases. Trimming took 10 bases from V and 4 from J; bases not matched to a gene: 12. This CDR3 contains 15 residues. Germline values: CDR1 SEHNR, CDR2 FQNEAQ (reference sequence). CDR3 sequence: CATKPGQTINEKLFF. The DNA of the CDR3 is TGTGCCACCAAGCCGGGACAGACGATTAATGAAAAACTGTTTTTT.

The chain employs TRBV7-4 and TRBJ2-5, with TRBD1 identical over 9 bases. Germline values: CDR1 SGHVT, CDR2 SQSDAQ. The trim removed 4 bases at V and 0 bases at J, leaving 9 bases unmatched. The CDR3 consists of 17 residues. CDR3 coding DNA: TGTGCCAGCAGCTACGCCACAGGGGGCGCGGACCAAGAGACCCAGTACTTC. This sequence encodes CASSYATGGADQETQYF.

The V call is TRBV6-1, the J call TRBJ2-1; 8 positions agree with TRBD2. CDR3 length: 15 amino acids. CDR1 and CDR2 (germline): MNHNS, SASEGT. After removal of 4 bases from V and 8 bases from J, the junction contained 10 bases not matched to a gene. CDR3 sequence: CASSGGTSKIYEQFF. In nucleotides, the CDR3 is TGTGCCAGCAGTGGGGGGACTAGTAAGATCTATGAGCAGTTCTTC.

The CDR3 nucleotides are TGTGCCAGCAGCTCGACAGGGAATGAAGCTTTCTTT. Protein sequence: CASSSTGNEAFF. The chain employs TRBV5-6 and TRBJ1-1; TRBD1 matches 7 bases. Germline CDR1 SGHDT, CDR2 YYEEEE. With V trimmed by 3 bases and J by 7 bases, 3 bases remained unmatched. CDR3 size: 12 residues.

This chain joins TRBV29-1 and TRBJ1-2, with D possibly TRBD1 on 6 matching bases. The V gene's germline CDR1 is SQVTM and CDR2 ANQGSEA. V dropped 6 bases and J dropped 2 bases, with 16 bases sitting between them. The CDR3 covers 14 residues. CDR3 bases: TGCAGCGTCGCAACCCGGACAGCCAACTATGGCTACACCTTC. It is translated as CSVATRTANYGYTF.

The V gene is TRBV27, the J gene TRBJ2-7, with D perhaps TRBD1 or TRBD2 (5 bases each). V was trimmed by 4 bases and J by 0 bases, leaving 13 bases between them. Germline-derived CDR1 and CDR2 are MNHEY and SMNVEV (reference sequence). The CDR3 covers 15 residues. In DNA, the CDR3 is TGTGCCAGCAGTTCGGGACCCGGAATCTCCTACGAGCAGTACTTC. Its translation: CASSSGPGISYEQYF.

The rearrangement uses TRBV5-4 and TRBJ2-2; 11 nucleotides match TRBD1. J gave up 6 bases and V 4 bases, and 2 bases lay outside the gene matches. Germline V lookup: CDR1 SGHNT, CDR2 YYREEE (reference sequence). This CDR3 has 14 amino acids. CDR3 in amino acids: CASSVGQGAGELFF. The CDR3 DNA reads TGTGCCAGCAGCGTGGGACAGGGGGCCGGGGAGCTGTTTTTT.

The chain is built from TRBV4-3 and TRBJ1-6; D is ambiguous. Germline V lookup: CDR1 LGHNA, CDR2 YSLEER. There are 16 residues in the CDR3. The V and J ends lost 3 bases and 8 bases respectively, with 17 bases between them. This CDR3 reads CASSHGPTTFDSPLHF. The CDR3 nucleotides are TGCGCCAGCAGCCATGGTCCTACAACGTTCGATTCACCCCTCCACTTT.

The chain recombines TRBV5-6 with TRBJ2-5, with a weak D call TRBD2 (5 bases). V was cut by 2 bases and J by 2 bases, with 10 bases left in between. This CDR3 comprises 14 residues. Looked up from germline, CDR1 is SGHDT and CDR2 is YYEEEE. Here the CDR3 DNA reads TGTGCCAGCAGCTTCGAGGGAAGGCAAGAGACCCAGTACTTC. It yields the protein CASSFEGRQETQYF.

The chain joins TRBV2 to TRBJ1-1, with D possibly matching TRBD1 (6 bases). Trimming shortened V by 7 bases and J by 3 bases, and 15 bases separated the two germline ends. This CDR3 is 14 amino acids long. Per the germline V gene, CDR1 is SNHLY and CDR2 is FYNNEI. The CDR3 is CASIRWGLDTEAFF. The DNA for the CDR3 is TGTGCCAGCATTCGATGGGGGCTGGACACTGAAGCTTTCTTT. Together with reference TRBV2 and TRBJ1-1, the CDR3 gives the full variable domain: EPEVTQTPSHQVTQMGQEVILRCVPISNHLYFYWYRQILGQKVEFLVSFYNNEISEKSEIFDDQFSVERPDGSNFTLKIRSTKLEDSAMYFCASIRWGLDTEAFFGQGTRLTVV.

This rearrangement joins TRBV25-1 to TRBJ1-1, with D possibly being TRBD1 (6 bases). The V end lost 3 bases, the J end lost 8 bases, and 10 bases lay between the germline ends. Looked up from germline, CDR1 is MGHDK and CDR2 is SYGVNS. This CDR3 spans 12 amino acids. The CDR3 DNA reads TGTGCCAGCAGTGAGTACGGACAGGAAGCTTTCTTT. It codes for CASSEYGQEAFF.

This chain uses TRBV29-1 with TRBJ1-2; D is possibly TRBD1 (6 bases). The germline CDR1 and CDR2 sequences are SQVTM and ANQGSEA. CDR3 length: 14 residues. V lost 6 bases and J lost 1, with 15 bases in between. The CDR3 DNA sequence: TGCAGCGTGCCTAGCCGGGACAATAACTATGGCTACACCTTC. Translated, it gives CSVPSRDNNYGYTF.

This chain links TRBV5-1 with TRBJ1-2, with TRBD1 as a possible D gene (5 bases). CDR3 length equals 15 residues. V was pared by 3 bases and J by 2 bases, with 14 bases between. CDR1 and CDR2 (germline): SGHRS, YFSETQ. The CDR3 nucleotides are TGCGCCAGCAGCTGGACGCGGGGACCCAACTATGGCTACACCTTC. Its protein is CASSWTRGPNYGYTF.

This clone came up once. The chain recombines TRBV27 with TRBJ2-6; possible D gene TRBD2, 5 bases. This CDR3 has 14 amino acids. The germline V and J ends were trimmed by 7 bases and 6 bases, with 13 bases remaining between them. Germline CDR1 and CDR2: MNHEY and SMNVEV (reference sequence). CDR3 DNA sequence: TGTGCCAGCACCAACCCGGGGTTGGCCAACGTCCTGACTTTC. Amino acid sequence: CASTNPGLANVLTF.

This chain links TRBV5-6 with TRBJ2-3; 11 bases are a match to TRBD1. Germline V gene lookup returns CDR1 SGHDT and CDR2 YYEEEE. The J segment lost 4 bases and the V segment lost 3 bases, leaving 4 bases of the junction unmatched. CDR3 length equals 15 residues. As DNA, the CDR3 is TGTGCCAGCAGCTCGCCGGGACAGGGGGCAGATACGCAGTATTTT. Amino acid sequence: CASSSPGQGADTQYF.